This TCR beta chain was recovered during a study of vaccination effects on CD4 cells after COVID-19. Study information: After the second dose, samples were taken at median day 72. Whole-study findings and limits: Just 1 of 255 vaccine-induced clones in healthy recipients was cross-reactive. Convalescent patients in the study were few, and early post-infection timepoints were absent.

Sequencing used immunoSEQ multiplex PCR; TCRdb keeps in-frame clones, though not all of them. In the table there are 65,000 to 70,000 clones, around four fifths of which are singletons. Expansion of antigen-specific CD4+ T cells with viral peptide pools was carried out by the ViraFEST assay before sequencing. CD4+ T cells were isolated after around ten days of culture. The vaccine given was either BNT162b2 or mRNA-1273, in two doses. PBMC were cultured at around 1.9 million per well with around 9.2 IU/ml IL-2 and around 10 ug/ml peptides. This clone came up once. The antigen is not known. The sequencing here drew on CD4+ T cells from PBMCs cultured with HCoV-OC43 spike peptides, taken after COVID-19 vaccination. Subset: HCoV-OC43 spike overlapping peptide pool stimulation. The receptor was derived from a human donor who received a COVID-19 vaccine.

CDR3 nucleotide sequence: TGTGCCAGCAAAGGACAGGGAGACTATGGCTACACCTTC. It translates to CASKGQGDYGYTF. The chain carries TRBV2 and TRBJ1-2, with 8 bases lining up with TRBD1. The V gene's germline CDR1 is SNHLY and CDR2 FYNNEI. V shed 7 bases and J 3 bases; nucleotides not matched to a gene: 4. The CDR3 totals 13 residues. Looking up the rest from reference TRBV2 and TRBJ1-2 gives the full variable domain: EPEVTQTPSHQVTQMGQEVILRCVPISNHLYFYWYRQILGQKVEFLVSFYNNEISEKSEIFDDQFSVERPDGSNFTLKIRSTKLEDSAMYFCASKGQGDYGYTFGSGTRLTVV.